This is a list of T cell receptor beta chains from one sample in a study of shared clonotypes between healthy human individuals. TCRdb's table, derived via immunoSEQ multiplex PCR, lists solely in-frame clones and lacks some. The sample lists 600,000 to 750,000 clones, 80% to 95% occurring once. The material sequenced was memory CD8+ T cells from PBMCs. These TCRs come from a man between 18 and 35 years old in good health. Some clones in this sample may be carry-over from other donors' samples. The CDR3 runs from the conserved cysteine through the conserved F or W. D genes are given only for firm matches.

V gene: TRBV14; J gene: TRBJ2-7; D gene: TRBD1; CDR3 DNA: TGTGCCAGCAGCCTTATACCGGGACAGTATGACGAGCAGTACTTC; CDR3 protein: CASSLIPGQYDEQYF
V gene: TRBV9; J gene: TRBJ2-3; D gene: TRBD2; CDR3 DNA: TGTGCCAGCAGCGGGGCGGGGATCGCGGGGGTGCGCACAGATACGCAGTATTTT; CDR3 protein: CASSGAGIAGVRTDTQYF
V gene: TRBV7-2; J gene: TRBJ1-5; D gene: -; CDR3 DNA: TGTGCCAGCAGCTTAGCGGGAGGGGGTCGGGGTCAGCCCCAGCATTTT; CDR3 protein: CASSLAGGGRGQPQHF
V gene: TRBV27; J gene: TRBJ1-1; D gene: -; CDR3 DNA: TGTGCCAGCAGTTTCGGAACAGAGAACACTGAAGCTTTCTTT; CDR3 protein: CASSFGTENTEAFF
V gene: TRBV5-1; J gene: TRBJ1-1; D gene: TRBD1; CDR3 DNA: TGCGCCAGCAGACTGGACAGGGGAGACACTGAAGCTTTCTTT; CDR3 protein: CASRLDRGDTEAFF
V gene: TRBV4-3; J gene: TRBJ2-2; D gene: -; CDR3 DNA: TGCGCCAGCAGCCAACCTACAGCCACGAACACCGGGGAGCTGTTTTTT; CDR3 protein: CASSQPTATNTGELFF
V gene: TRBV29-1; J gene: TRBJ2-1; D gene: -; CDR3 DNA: TGCAGCGTTGAAGGGGGACTGGATTACAATGAGCAGTTCTTC; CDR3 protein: CSVEGGLDYNEQFF
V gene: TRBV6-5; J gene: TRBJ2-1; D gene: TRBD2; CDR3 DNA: TGTGCCAGCAGTCTGGCGGGAGCTATCAATGAGCAGTTCTTC; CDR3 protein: CASSLAGAINEQFF
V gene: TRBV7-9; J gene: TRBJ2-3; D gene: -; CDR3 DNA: TGTGCTGAGGGACTTCGCACAGATACGCAGTATTTT; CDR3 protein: CAEGLRTDTQYF
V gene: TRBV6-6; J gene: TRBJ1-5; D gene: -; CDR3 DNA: TGTGCCAGCAGTCACAATTTTGAGCAGCCCCAGCATTTT; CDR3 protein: CASSHNFEQPQHF
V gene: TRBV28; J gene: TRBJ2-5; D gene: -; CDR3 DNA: TGTGCCAGCAGTTGGCGGCCTGCGCAAGAGACCCAGTACTTC; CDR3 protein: CASSWRPAQETQYF
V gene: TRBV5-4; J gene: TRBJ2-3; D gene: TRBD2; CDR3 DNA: TGTGCCAGCAGCTTGGAACTAGCGGGAGATGATACGCAGTATTTT; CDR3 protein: CASSLELAGDDTQYF
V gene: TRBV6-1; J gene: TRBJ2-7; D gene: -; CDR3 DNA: TGTGCCAGCGGGAGGTTCTACGAGCAGTACTTC; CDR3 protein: CASGRFYEQYF
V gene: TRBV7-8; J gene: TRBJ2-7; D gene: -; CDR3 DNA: TGTGCCAGCAGCTTATACAGGGCGTACGAGCAGTACTTC; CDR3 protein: CASSLYRAYEQYF
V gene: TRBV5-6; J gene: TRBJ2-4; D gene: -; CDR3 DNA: TGTGCCAGCAGCTTTGGTGAGGCCAAAAACATTCAGTACTTC; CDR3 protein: CASSFGEAKNIQYF
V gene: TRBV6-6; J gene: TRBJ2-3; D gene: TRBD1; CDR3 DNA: TGTGCCAGCAGTACCGGGGACAGGTACACAGATACGCAGTATTTT; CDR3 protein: CASSTGDRYTDTQYF
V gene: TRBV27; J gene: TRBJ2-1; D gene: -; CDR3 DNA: TGTGCCAGCAGACGCGCCGACGGGTACAATGAGCAGTTCTTC; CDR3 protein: CASRRADGYNEQFF
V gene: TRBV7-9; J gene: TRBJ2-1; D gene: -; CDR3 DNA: TGTGCCAGCCGACGGGACTCCCTCTACAATGAGCAGTTCTTC; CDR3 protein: CASRRDSLYNEQFF
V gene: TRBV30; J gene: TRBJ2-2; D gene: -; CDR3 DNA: TGTGCCTGGAGTGTGTTTCGGACCCTCACCGGGGAGCTGTTTTTT; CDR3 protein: CAWSVFRTLTGELFF